Detailed here is one TCR beta chain. The sample originates from a study of blood T cell repertoires in COVID-19. This CDR3 has 13 amino acids. CDR1 and CDR2 (germline): KGHSH, LQKENI. Deletions cut 5 bases from V and 2 bases from J, with 9 bases between. Original methodology: Amplifying reference gene primers gave estimates of nucleated cell counts. Sequencing was performed with immunoSEQ multiplex PCR; in TCRdb, only in-frame clones are kept and a portion is missing. The V and J calls and clone size were taken over from that table, and D and trimming were inferred from the DNA. The table shows hundreds of thousands of clones, with around 89% occurring only once.

This sequence was found in a woman in her 40s with COVID-19, enrolled during active disease. The specimen was peripheral blood. The V gene is TRBV18, the J gene TRBJ1-1, with no clear D. The CDR3 nucleotides are TGTGCCAGCTCATCGACATTTAACACTGAAGCTTTCTTT. It specifies CASSSTFNTEAFF.